This TCR beta chain appears in the sequencing data of a study of T-cell reconstitution after alpha-beta-depleted transplantation in children. Study results and limitations: For some patients, TCRbeta diversity was high at day 60 because of recipient T cells and thymic progenitors that survived. Newly made T cells mostly supplied T-cell counts and diversity one year after transplant. Reportedly, only several hundred clones from non-depleted graft cells drove alpha-beta T-cell counts at about two months.

Per the germline V gene, CDR1 is LGHDT and CDR2 is YNNKEL (reference sequence). This CDR3 region has 14 residues. V lost 1 base and J lost 7, with 10 bases in between. This clonotype was counted many times. Its antigen is still unknown. During its preparation, the TCRbeta library received unique molecular identifiers. TCRdb re-called the PCR reads with MiXCR, one entry per CDR3 protein. Here the sample spans tens of thousands of distinct CDR3 sequences, 4.9% being singletons. The chain links TRBV3-1 to TRBJ1-4, with a possible D match to TRBD1 (5 bases). This TCR came from a boy younger than two who had a stem cell transplant for acute myeloid leukemia, so the T cells may come from the graft donor. Source: PBMCs, mostly from graft donor cells, taken 180 days after TCRalphabeta/CD19-depleted stem cell transplant. This CDR3 reads CASSQVTGGEKLFF. CDR3 bases: TGTGCCAGCAGCCAAGTTACGGGGGGTGAAAAACTGTTTTTT.